Listed here are 30 T cell receptor beta chains from one sample, sequenced in a study of T-cell reconstitution after alpha-beta-depleted transplantation in children. During its preparation, the TCRbeta library received unique molecular identifiers. TCRdb re-derived calls from the PCR reads in MiXCR, one entry per CDR3 protein. The profile shows hundreds of thousands of distinct CDR3 sequences, under 15% of them singletons. This material consisted of PBMCs, taken before TCRalphabeta/CD19-depleted stem cell transplant. The receptors stem from a girl aged 2-9 years with congenital amegakaryocytic thrombocytopenia, due to receive a stem cell transplant.

This clonotype was counted many times. This sequence joins TRBV5-6 and TRBJ1-6, with a weak D call TRBD1 (6 bases). Trimming pared 5 bases from V and 10 bases from J, leaving 16 bases between. This CDR3 comprises 14 residues. Germline V gene data show CDR1 as SGHDT and CDR2 as YYEEEE. The CDR3 sequence is CASSAGVKRSPLHF. CDR3 nucleotide sequence: TGTGCCAGCAGTGCAGGGGTTAAGCGATCACCCCTCCACTTT.

Only a few counts were recorded for this clonotype. The chain couples TRBV10-3 to TRBJ2-3; 13 positions agree with TRBD2. Per germline, CDR1 ENHRY and CDR2 SYGVKD. This CDR3 contains 19 residues. The V gene end was trimmed by 8 bases and the J gene end by 5 bases; junction bases not matched to a gene: 19. DNA for the CDR3: TGTGCCATCGGGGACAGCGGATTACTAGCGGGAGGGCCTCGAGATACGCAGTATTTT. As protein: CAIGDSGLLAGGPRDTQYF.

The CDR3 sequence: CASSPTVRSTYEQYF. CDR3 coding DNA: TGTGCCAGTTCCCCTACAGTCCGGAGTACCTACGAGCAGTACTTC. V gene TRBV19 combines with J gene TRBJ2-7; D gene uncertain. Trimming removed 8 bases from V and 2 bases from J, with 19 bases in between. The CDR3 totals 15 residues. Looked up from germline, CDR1 is LNHDA and CDR2 is SQIVND (reference sequence).

Ten or more counts support this clonotype. The CDR3, as DNA: TGCGCCAGCAGCGCATTTGGGGAGCTGTTTTTT. It yields the protein CASSAFGELFF. The chain combines TRBV5-1 with TRBJ2-2; unclear D gene. CDR3 length: 11 residues. CDR1 SGHRS and CDR2 YFSETQ come from the germline V gene. Trimming took off 4 bases at V and 8 bases at J, with 6 bases between the two ends.

This clonotype was found many times. The genes are TRBV29-1 and TRBJ2-7, with TRBD2 matching over 9 bases. Germline values: CDR1 SQVTM, CDR2 ANQGSEA. After removal of 3 bases from V and 4 bases from J, the junction contained 7 bases not matched to a gene. This CDR3 spans 14 amino acids. The CDR3 region has the DNA TGCAGCGTTGAGATAGCGGGAGATTTGTACGAGCAGTACTTC. It translates to CSVEIAGDLYEQYF.

This clonotype was counted ten times or more. The V and J genes are TRBV4-1 and TRBJ1-2; 9 nucleotides align to TRBD1. Trimming took 1 base from V and 8 from J; bases not matched to a gene: 11. The CDR3 contains 16 residues. Per germline, CDR1 MGHRA and CDR2 YSYEKL. This CDR3 reads CASSQAEGQGNFGYTF. CDR3 DNA: TGCGCCAGCAGCCAAGCTGAAGGACAGGGGAACTTCGGCTACACCTTC.

There are a few counts of this clonotype. The V call is TRBV29-1, the J call TRBJ1-3, with 10 bases matching TRBD1. This CDR3 has 14 residues. V shed 1 base and J 4 bases; nucleotides not matched to a gene: 1. Germline V gene sequence: CDR1 SQVTM, CDR2 ANQGSEA. The CDR3 spells CSVEGGQGGNTIYF. The DNA of the CDR3 is TGCAGCGTTGAAGGGGGACAGGGGGGAAACACCATATATTTT.

The V and J genes are TRBV5-1 and TRBJ1-1, with 8 bases matching TRBD1. The V and J ends lost 5 bases and 5 bases, in that order; junction bases with no gene match: 8. The CDR3 sequence is 14 residues long. CDR1 and CDR2 (germline): SGHRS, YFSETQ. CDR3 amino acids: CASSPAGGRTEAFF. Here the CDR3 DNA reads TGCGCCAGCAGTCCAGCAGGGGGCCGGACTGAAGCTTTCTTT.

The CDR3 is CSVPGQGNEQFF. CDR3 nucleotide sequence: TGCAGCGTGCCCGGACAGGGCAATGAGCAGTTCTTC. The rearrangement uses TRBV29-1 and TRBJ2-1; 8 bases map to TRBD1. CDR1 and CDR2 from the germline V gene are SQVTM and ANQGSEA. CDR3 length equals 12 residues. V trimming: 6 bases; J trimming: 6 bases; junction bases outside the gene matches: 4.

The chain links TRBV20-1 to TRBJ1-2; unclear D gene. The V end lost 1 base, the J end lost 1 base, and 7 bases lay between the germline ends. The CDR3 covers 13 residues. Germline-derived CDR1 and CDR2 are DFQATT and SNEGSKA (reference sequence). CDR3 coding DNA: TGCAGTGCTAGAGTTCAAAGTAACTATGGCTACACCTTC. Amino acids: CSARVQSNYGYTF.

In this sample, this clonotype turned up many times. V usage is TRBV5-1 and J usage is TRBJ1-2; no clear D gene. This CDR3 region has 14 residues. Between the trimmed V and J ends, which lost 0 bases and 2 bases, there was a span of 8 bases. Germline V gives CDR1 SGHRS, CDR2 YFSETQ. This CDR3 is CASSLAQLNYGYTF. DNA of the CDR3: TGCGCCAGCAGCTTGGCACAACTGAACTATGGCTACACCTTC.

Ten or more counts support this clonotype. The chain combines TRBV29-1 with TRBJ2-7; D may be TRBD1 (5 bases). CDR1 and CDR2 from the germline V gene are SQVTM and ANQGSEA. This CDR3 contains 16 residues. The V and J ends lost 6 bases and 1 base respectively, with 22 bases between them. CDR3 loop: CSVFLWGPRLSYEQYF. The CDR3 DNA reads as TGCAGCGTCTTCCTCTGGGGCCCCAGGCTTTCCTACGAGCAGTACTTC.

Of note for this clonotype: One junction end disagrees with the germline gene, perhaps due to a read error. V and J are TRBV5-1 and TRBJ2-3; the D gene is possibly TRBD2 (6 bases). Germline V gene data show CDR1 as SGHRS and CDR2 as YFSETQ. This CDR3 is 14 amino acids long. CDR3 DNA sequence: TGCGCCAGCAGCTTGGGACTAGGAACAGATACGAAGTATTTT. Protein: CASSLGLGTDTKYF.

There are many counts of this clonotype. V gene TRBV20-1 combines with J gene TRBJ2-1; no reliable D call. Trimming shortened V by 0 bases and J by 0 bases, and 9 bases separated the two germline ends. Germline CDR1 DFQATT, CDR2 SNEGSKA (reference sequence). The CDR3 contains 15 residues. DNA of the CDR3: TGCAGTGCTAGAGATGGGGATGACTCCTACAATGAGCAGTTCTTC. It is translated as CSARDGDDSYNEQFF.

This clonotype was recorded many times. The chain carries TRBV5-1 and TRBJ2-7; D gene unclear. This CDR3 contains 14 residues. The germline CDR1 and CDR2 sequences are SGHRS and YFSETQ. The germline V and J ends were trimmed by 4 bases and 5 bases, with 16 bases remaining between them. The CDR3, as DNA: TGCGCCAGCAGCCTACTTTCGGCAGGCAACGAGCAGTACTTC. Its protein product is CASSLLSAGNEQYF. The whole variable domain, filled in from reference TRBV5-1 and TRBJ2-7, reads KAGVTQTPRYLIKTRGQQVTLSCSPISGHRSVSWYQQTPGQGLQFLFEYFSETQRNKGNFPGRFSGRQFSNSRSEMNVSTLELGDSALYLCASSLLSAGNEQYFGPGTRLTVT.

V is TRBV7-8 and J is TRBJ2-7, with 8 positions matching TRBD2. This CDR3 contains 15 residues. J lost 2 bases, V lost 0 bases, and 3 bases had no gene match. Germline lookup yields CDR1 SGHVS and CDR2 FQNEAQ. CDR3 nucleotides: TGTGCCAGCAGCTTAGCGCGGACTAGCCCCTACGAGCAGTACTTC. Amino acid sequence: CASSLARTSPYEQYF.

The chain links TRBV12-3 or TRBV12-4 to TRBJ2-3, with 7 bases matching TRBD1. V lost 6 bases and J lost 4; bases outside the gene matches: 10. This CDR3 comprises 15 residues. The CDR3 nucleotides read TGTGCCAGCAGCGCCAGACAGGGCGCTGCAGATACGCAGTATTTT. As protein: CASSARQGAADTQYF.

The chain joins TRBV7-9 to TRBJ2-5; D unclear. Trimming removed 2 bases from V and 0 bases from J, with 13 bases in between. This CDR3 is 16 amino acids long. Germline CDR1 and CDR2: SEHNR and FQNEAQ (reference sequence). The CDR3, as DNA: TGTGCCAGCAGCTTAAAGGGAACCCTATACCAAGAGACCCAGTACTTC. Translated, it gives CASSLKGTLYQETQYF. The full variable domain, in which reference TRBV7-9 and TRBJ2-5 provide the parts outside the CDR3, is DTGVSQNPRHKITKRGQNVTFRCDPISEHNRLYWYRQTLGQGPEFLTYFQNEAQLEKSRLLSDRFSAERPKGSFSTLEIQRTEQGDSAMYLCASSLKGTLYQETQYFGPGTRLLVL.

This clonotype was seen at least ten times. The chain recombines TRBV29-1 with TRBJ1-1; no clear D. V was trimmed by 5 bases and J by 6 bases, leaving 7 bases between them. The CDR3 has 10 residues. Germline CDR1 is SQVTM and CDR2 is ANQGSEA. CDR3 protein: CSVFKAEAFF. In nucleotides, the CDR3 is TGCAGCGTTTTTAAGGCTGAAGCTTTCTTT.

This clonotype appeared a few times. The chain combines TRBV7-2 with TRBJ2-2, with 10 bases fitting TRBD2. V shed 2 bases, J shed 7 bases, and the junction held 7 bases outside the gene matches. This CDR3 contains 16 residues. Germline V CDR1 and CDR2: SGHTA, FQGNSA. The CDR3 here is CASSLPTSGTGGELFF. Here the CDR3 DNA reads TGTGCCAGCAGCTTACCCACTAGCGGGACGGGCGGGGAGCTGTTTTTT.

This clonotype was seen only a few times. The chain combines TRBV20-1 with TRBJ2-3, with D perhaps matching TRBD2 (6 bases). V lost 6 bases, J lost 6 bases, and 22 bases lay in between. The CDR3 consists of 15 residues. CDR1 DFQATT and CDR2 SNEGSKA come from the germline V gene (reference sequence). DNA of the CDR3: TGCAGTGCGCGCAGAGAGGGAGGCCTTCCCGATACGCAGTATTTT. It encodes CSARREGGLPDTQYF.

The V call is TRBV20-1, the J call TRBJ2-1, with TRBD2 matching 11 bases. This CDR3 is 16 amino acids long. Losses at the gene ends were 3 bases for V and 1 base for J; bases not matched to a gene: 5. Germline V gene data show CDR1 as DFQATT and CDR2 as SNEGSKA (reference sequence). CDR3 loop: CSARVAGGPSYNEQFF. In nucleotides, the CDR3 is TGCAGTGCTAGGGTAGCGGGAGGGCCTTCCTACAATGAGCAGTTCTTC.

The chain has TRBV20-1 and TRBJ2-3, with TRBD2 as a possible D gene (5 bases). V was trimmed by 3 bases and J by 0 bases, leaving 25 bases between them. Germline assignment: CDR1 DFQATT and CDR2 SNEGSKA (reference sequence). This CDR3 has 19 residues. The CDR3 nucleotides read TGCAGTGCTAGGTCGGGGATAGCGAGCCGGGTGATTAGCACAGATACGCAGTATTTT. Protein product: CSARSGIASRVISTDTQYF.

The CDR3 nucleotides read TGCAGTGCTAGTTTTGTGGCACAGAACACTGAAGCTTTCTTT. Translation gives CSASFVAQNTEAFF. The gene calls are TRBV20-1 and TRBJ1-1; D is ambiguous. The ends were cut back, 3 bases at V and 1 base at J, with 12 bases in the middle. This CDR3 has 14 residues. Germline-derived CDR1 and CDR2 are DFQATT and SNEGSKA (reference sequence).

This CDR3 reads CASSVADSGSDEQFF. As DNA, the CDR3 is TGTGCCAGCAGCGTAGCTGATAGCGGGAGCGATGAGCAGTTCTTC. The V gene is TRBV9, the J gene TRBJ2-1, with 9 positions matching TRBD2. This CDR3 contains 15 residues. V shed 0 bases, J shed 8 bases, and the junction held 6 bases outside the gene matches. The germline gives CDR1 SGDLS, CDR2 YYNGEE.

This clonotype was detected many times. The chain recombines TRBV29-1 with TRBJ2-7; D gene unclear. Germline values: CDR1 SQVTM, CDR2 ANQGSEA. Between the trimmed V and J ends, which lost 5 bases and 3 bases, there was a span of 14 bases. CDR3 length: 13 amino acids. This CDR3 is CSVSPDGDYEQYF. CDR3 bases: TGCAGCGTTTCCCCAGACGGTGACTACGAGCAGTACTTC.

The table lists this clonotype with many counts. CDR3 DNA: TGTGCCAGCAGCTTGACAGGGTTGAGCAATCAGCCCCAGCATTTT. Amino acids: CASSLTGLSNQPQHF. This sequence joins TRBV5-5 and TRBJ1-5; TRBD1 is a possible D gene (6 bases). The CDR3 loop spans 15 amino acids. Germline V gene data show CDR1 as SGHKS and CDR2 as YYEKEE (reference sequence). V was clipped by 1 base and J by 1 base, with 9 bases between them. Supplemented by reference TRBV5-5 and TRBJ1-5, the full variable domain reads DAGVTQSPTHLIKTRGQQVTLRCSPISGHKSVSWYQQVLGQGPQFIFQYYEKEERGRGNFPDRFSARQFPNYSSELNVNALLLGDSALYLCASSLTGLSNQPQHFGDGTRLSIL.

The sample holds a few counts of this clonotype. The chain uses TRBV5-1 and TRBJ2-3, with a possible D match to TRBD2 (6 bases). This CDR3 comprises 13 residues. Trimming left V 4 bases short and J 8 bases short, with 14 bases between. Germline CDR1 is SGHRS and CDR2 is YFSETQ. In nucleotides, the CDR3 is TGCGCCAGCAGCCCCCGGGACTCCGGTACGCAGTATTTT. Translating it yields CASSPRDSGTQYF. The full variable domain, in which reference TRBV5-1 and TRBJ2-3 provide the parts outside the CDR3, is KAGVTQTPRYLIKTRGQQVTLSCSPISGHRSVSWYQQTPGQGLQFLFEYFSETQRNKGNFPGRFSGRQFSNSRSEMNVSTLELGDSALYLCASSPRDSGTQYFGPGTRLTVL.

The chain is built from TRBV15 and TRBJ2-7; TRBD2 aligns across 7 bases. The germline V gene encodes CDR1 LNHNV and CDR2 YYDKDF (reference sequence). The CDR3 extends over 15 amino acids. Trimming took 0 bases from V and 7 from J; bases not matched to a gene: 9. The CDR3 DNA follows: TGTGCCACCAGCAGAGATCCAGCGGGGCTCCAAGAGCAGTACTTC. It translates to CATSRDPAGLQEQYF.

V and J are TRBV7-8 and TRBJ2-3; 14 bases agree with TRBD2. The germline gives CDR1 SGHVS, CDR2 FQNEAQ. The V segment lost 2 bases and the J segment 5 bases; nucleotides outside the gene matches: 9. CDR3 length equals 18 residues. The CDR3 reads CASSLSPGLAGVIDTQYF. CDR3 nucleotide sequence: TGTGCCAGCAGCTTATCCCCGGGACTAGCGGGAGTCATAGATACGCAGTATTTT.